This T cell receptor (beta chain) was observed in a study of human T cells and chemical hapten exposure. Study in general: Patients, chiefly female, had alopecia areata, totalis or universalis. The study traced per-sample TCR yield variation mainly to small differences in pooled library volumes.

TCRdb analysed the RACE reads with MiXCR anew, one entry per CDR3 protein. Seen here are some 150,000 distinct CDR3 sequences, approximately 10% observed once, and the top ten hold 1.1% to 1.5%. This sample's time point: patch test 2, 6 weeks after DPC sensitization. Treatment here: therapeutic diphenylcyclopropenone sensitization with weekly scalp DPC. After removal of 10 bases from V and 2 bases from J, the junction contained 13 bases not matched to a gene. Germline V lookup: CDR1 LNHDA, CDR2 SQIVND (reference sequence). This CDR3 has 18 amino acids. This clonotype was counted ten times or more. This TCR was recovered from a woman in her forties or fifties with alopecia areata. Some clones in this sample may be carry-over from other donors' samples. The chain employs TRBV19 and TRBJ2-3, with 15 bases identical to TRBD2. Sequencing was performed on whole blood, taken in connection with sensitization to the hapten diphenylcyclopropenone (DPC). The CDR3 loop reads CATAPGLAGGLPTDTQYF. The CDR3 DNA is TGTGCCACCGCCCCCGGACTAGCGGGAGGGTTACCCACAGATACGCAGTATTTT.